Each of the 24 T cell receptor beta chains below was sequenced from the same sample in a study of Ad26.COV2.S vaccination and SARS-CoV-2 variants. The treatment is: approximately 18 received Ad26.COV2.S at low or high dose, single or two shots; five or six received placebo; per-sample allocation not given. Samples were taken on day 63 after the first vaccine or placebo injection. Clones were read by immunoSEQ multiplex PCR, and TCRdb kept only the in-frame ones, dropping some. Of more than 300,000 clones in the sample, roughly 90% are singletons; the top ten hold roughly a tenth. The sequencing here drew on peripheral blood, taken in a trial of Ad26.COV2.S vaccine versus placebo. These receptors were obtained from a person between 18 and 65 years old who received the Ad26.COV2.S COVID-19 vaccine or a placebo.

This sequence joins TRBV29-1 and TRBJ2-1, with D maybe TRBD2 (6 bases). The CDR3 is made up of 16 amino acids. The ends were cut back, 0 bases at V and 8 bases at J, with 20 bases in the middle. Germline V gene sequence: CDR1 SQVTM, CDR2 ANQGSEA. Here the CDR3 DNA reads TGCAGCGTTGAAGATCGTTTTCGCGGGGCTTCGGATGAGCAGTTCTTC. This codes for CSVEDRFRGASDEQFF.

The chain uses TRBV4-3 and TRBJ2-1; 7 bases match TRBD2. This CDR3 has 16 residues. CDR1 LGHNA and CDR2 YSLEER come from the germline V gene. The J segment lost 2 bases and the V segment lost 1 base, leaving 5 bases of the junction unmatched. CDR3: CASSQVSGKTYNEQFF. In nucleotides, the CDR3 is TGCGCCAGCAGCCAAGTGAGCGGGAAGACCTACAATGAGCAGTTCTTC.

The chain carries TRBV2 and TRBJ1-3; no definite D call. This CDR3 comprises 18 residues. Trimming removed 6 bases from V and 0 bases from J, with 21 bases in between. Per the germline V gene, CDR1 is SNHLY and CDR2 is FYNNEI. Written as DNA, the CDR3 is TGTGCCAGCAGCCGGAGCCAGACCACACCCTTCTCTGGAAACACCATATATTTT. Amino acid sequence: CASSRSQTTPFSGNTIYF.

A note on this clone: This CDR3 is also generated by other DNA sequences in the sample. The V gene is TRBV2, the J gene TRBJ1-5, with D perhaps matching TRBD1 (5 bases). CDR1 and CDR2 from the germline V gene are SNHLY and FYNNEI. The CDR3 consists of 15 residues. V lost 1 base and J 4 bases, leaving 11 bases between the germline ends. Here the CDR3 DNA reads TGTGCCAGCAGTGAAGAGGCGGGACTGAATCAGCCCCAGCATTTT. This gives the protein CASSEEAGLNQPQHF.

V usage is TRBV3-1 (or the pseudogene TRBV3-2) and J usage is TRBJ2-5; the match to TRBD2 covers 9 bases. The V and J ends lost 0 bases and 3 bases, in that order; junction bases with no gene match: 8. The CDR3 consists of 17 residues. CDR1 and CDR2 (germline): LGHDT, YNNKEL (reference sequence). The CDR3 loop reads CASSQDLGLAGKETQYF. CDR3 in DNA: TGTGCCAGCAGCCAAGATCTAGGGCTAGCGGGGAAAGAGACCCAGTACTTC.

This clone has only a few counts. V is TRBV6-5 and J is TRBJ1-5, with D possibly TRBD1 on 5 matching bases. In germline, CDR1 is MNHEY, CDR2 SVGAGI. V was shortened by 7 bases and J by 2 bases, with 9 bases between the two germline ends. This CDR3 contains 13 residues. As DNA, the CDR3 is TGTGCCAGCATGCGCAGGGGCAATCAGCCCCAGCATTTT. Amino acids: CASMRRGNQPQHF.

The J gene is TRBJ1-1, the V gene TRBV7-2; D remains unclear. CDR3 length: 11 residues. CDR1 and CDR2 from the germline V gene are SGHTA and FQGNSA. The ends were cut back, 3 bases at V and 4 bases at J, with 3 bases in the middle. The CDR3 DNA reads as TGTGCCAGCAGCTTTGGCACTGAAGCTTTCTTT. Translation: CASSFGTEAFF.

This clone was detected once. This chain joins TRBV27 and TRBJ2-7; D perhaps matches TRBD2 (5 bases). The V and J ends lost 4 bases and 2 bases respectively, with 18 bases between them. Germline V gene data show CDR1 as MNHEY and CDR2 as SMNVEV (reference sequence). The CDR3 totals 16 residues. The CDR3 DNA is TGTGCCAGCAGTTCCCTGGGGAGCAGAACTACCTACGAGCAGTACTTC. Amino acid sequence: CASSSLGSRTTYEQYF.

This clone was detected a few times. The chain couples TRBV18 to TRBJ1-2, with TRBD1 identical over 7 bases. This CDR3 has 14 residues. Germline CDR1 and CDR2: KGHSH and LQKENI. Trimming at V came to 2 bases and at J to 8 bases, leaving 8 bases not matched to a gene. In nucleotides, the CDR3 is TGTGCCAGCTCACCAACCGGGGGACAGTGGGGCTACACCTTC. Its translation is CASSPTGGQWGYTF.

The chain employs TRBV3-1 (or the pseudogene TRBV3-2) and TRBJ1-2, with D perhaps matching TRBD1 (6 bases). Trimming took 5 bases from V and 9 from J, leaving 16 bases between them. Germline V gives CDR1 LGHDT, CDR2 YNNKEL (reference sequence). The CDR3 has 13 amino acids. Here the CDR3 reads CASSGRGHGSYTF. The CDR3 nucleotides read TGTGCCAGCAGCGGCCGGGGGCACGGTAGCTACACCTTC.

This clone was detected only a few times. The chain uses TRBV27 and TRBJ2-2; 10 bases match TRBD2. The germline CDR1 and CDR2 sequences are MNHEY and SMNVEV (reference sequence). The CDR3 length is 17 residues. J was trimmed by 4 bases and V by 3 bases; bases with no gene match: 8. The CDR3 nucleotides are TGTGCCAGCAGTTTGGCTAGCGGGAGTTATAGCACCGGGGAGCTGTTTTTT. Translation gives CASSLASGSYSTGELFF.

This sequence joins TRBV2 and TRBJ2-7; unclear D gene. Looked up from germline, CDR1 is SNHLY and CDR2 is FYNNEI. V lost 9 bases and J 6 bases, leaving 12 bases between the germline ends. The CDR3 loop spans 11 amino acids. DNA of the CDR3: TGTGCCAGTCTAAATTGGATCGAGCAGTACTTC. This codes for CASLNWIEQYF. Full variable domain (outside the CDR3, taken from reference TRBV2 and TRBJ2-7): EPEVTQTPSHQVTQMGQEVILRCVPISNHLYFYWYRQILGQKVEFLVSFYNNEISEKSEIFDDQFSVERPDGSNFTLKIRSTKLEDSAMYFCASLNWIEQYFGPGTRLTVT.

V and J are TRBV6-5 and TRBJ1-5; D may be TRBD1 (5 bases). V lost 6 bases and J 4 bases, leaving 10 bases between the germline ends. Germline values: CDR1 MNHEY, CDR2 SVGAGI. This CDR3 spans 13 amino acids. CDR3 DNA sequence: TGTGCCAGCAGGGCGGGACGGAATCAGCCCCAGCATTTT. Translated, it gives CASRAGRNQPQHF.

The J gene is TRBJ2-6, the V gene TRBV5-4; the D is unclear. V was trimmed by 1 base and J by 8 bases, leaving 7 bases between them. Looked up from germline, CDR1 is SGHNT and CDR2 is YYREEE (reference sequence). This CDR3 has 13 amino acids. CDR3 sequence: CASSLWQTNVLTF. Here the CDR3 DNA reads TGTGCCAGCAGCTTGTGGCAGACCAACGTCCTGACTTTC.

The chain couples TRBV2 to TRBJ2-3; D tentatively fits TRBD1 or TRBD2 (6 bases each). CDR3 length: 14 amino acids. CDR1 is SNHLY, CDR2 FYNNEI, per germline. V was shortened by 10 bases and J by 0 bases, with 14 bases between the two germline ends. The CDR3 here is CAIVIGGSTDTQYF. DNA for the CDR3: TGTGCCATCGTTATAGGGGGGAGCACAGATACGCAGTATTTT.

The CDR3 spells CASSYPNLNEQFF. The CDR3 DNA is TGTGCCAGCAGTTACCCGAACTTGAATGAGCAGTTCTTC. V gene TRBV6-2 or TRBV6-3 combines with J gene TRBJ2-1; D gene unclear. Germline V CDR1 and CDR2: MNHEY, SVGEGT. Trimming left V 2 bases short and J 7 bases short, with 9 bases between. CDR3 size: 13 residues.

This chain joins TRBV7-2 and TRBJ2-7; 10 bases match TRBD1. After removal of 5 bases from V and 4 bases from J, the junction contained 8 bases not matched to a gene. The CDR3 extends over 15 amino acids. Germline V gene lookup returns CDR1 SGHTA and CDR2 FQGNSA. The DNA for the CDR3 is TGTGCCAGCAGCCCCACTAGGGACAGGGGATACGAGCAGTACTTC. Translating it yields CASSPTRDRGYEQYF.

The chain has TRBV3-1 (or the pseudogene TRBV3-2) and TRBJ1-2; D ambiguous. With 0 bases removed from V and 8 bases from J, the gap between germline ends came to 13 bases. This CDR3 contains 14 residues. Germline loops: CDR1 LGHDT, CDR2 YNNKEL (reference sequence). CDR3 coding DNA: TGTGCCAGCAGCCAAGATCTAGACGGCAGGGGCTACACCTTC. Protein: CASSQDLDGRGYTF.

This sequence joins TRBV10-3 and TRBJ1-4; 8 nucleotides match TRBD1. There are 15 residues in the CDR3. J lost 0 bases, V lost 5 bases, and 2 bases had no gene match. Germline CDR1 and CDR2: ENHRY and SYGVKD. The chain's CDR3 is CAISPGGPTNEKLFF. The CDR3 region has the DNA TGTGCCATCAGTCCAGGGGGCCCAACTAATGAAAAACTGTTTTTT.

This chain links TRBV29-1 with TRBJ2-5, with D possibly matching TRBD1 (5 bases). V was shortened by 2 bases and J by 2 bases, with 6 bases between the two germline ends. Germline lookup yields CDR1 SQVTM and CDR2 ANQGSEA. CDR3 length: 12 amino acids. CDR3 bases: TGCAGCGTTGAAAGACAGCAAGAGACCCAGTACTTC. Amino acid sequence: CSVERQQETQYF.

V is TRBV5-6 and J is TRBJ2-1, with 10 nucleotides matching TRBD2. The CDR3 consists of 15 residues. Trimming cost V 0 bases and J 7 bases; bases outside gene matches: 4. Germline V CDR1 and CDR2: SGHDT, YYEEEE. The CDR3 here is CASSLASGRVNEQFF. The CDR3 region has the DNA TGTGCCAGCAGCTTGGCCAGCGGGAGGGTGAATGAGCAGTTCTTC.

The chain combines TRBV2 with TRBJ2-3; D gene unclear. V was shortened by 4 bases and J by 4 bases, with 12 bases between the two germline ends. Germline lookup yields CDR1 SNHLY and CDR2 FYNNEI. The CDR3 covers 14 residues. The CDR3 bases are TGTGCCAGCAGTGTGGCTAGAACGGCAGATACGCAGTATTTT. The encoded protein is CASSVARTADTQYF.

This clone was observed a few times. The V call is TRBV24-1, the J call TRBJ2-3, with D possibly being TRBD2 (6 bases). Germline CDR1 and CDR2: KGHDR and SFDVKD. V lost 2 bases to trimming and J lost 6 bases, with 17 bases between them. CDR3 length equals 16 residues. The CDR3 region has the DNA TGTGCCACCAGTGATTCCTTAGCGGAGGCCCTGGATACGCAGTATTTT. As protein: CATSDSLAEALDTQYF.

V and J are TRBV25-1 and TRBJ2-4, with a weak D call TRBD1 (5 bases). V was cut by 8 bases and J by 1 base, with 15 bases left in between. Germline V gives CDR1 MGHDK, CDR2 SYGVNS. This CDR3 is 15 amino acids long. The chain's CDR3 is CASRARDPAKNIQYF. The CDR3 DNA is TGTGCCAGCCGGGCCAGGGATCCGGCCAAAAACATTCAGTACTTC.